The sequence of this T cell receptor (beta chain) was determined in a study of T cells expressing NK-cell markers (dated by TCRdb to about 2020). Regarding the research as a whole: TCR beta-chain repertoires were profiled in sorted CD3+CD56+NKG2C+, CD3+CD56+NKG2C- and CD3+CD56-NKG2C+ T-cell subsets from roughly eight donors. Seven of the eight sequenced donors were HCMV-seropositive and one was HCMV-seronegative. All eight donors whose samples were sequenced were randomly selected healthy volunteers, three of them men and five women. Sequencing of the libraries produced 2 x 150 bp reads on Illumina HiSeq 2000/2500, MiSeq or NextSeq.

Reads for this sample came from an Illumina HiSeq 2000. TCR beta cDNA libraries were prepared using 5'RACE template switching, which introduced a universal primer site and unique molecular identifiers. cDNA synthesis was primed from the TCR beta constant segment and was followed by two successive PCR amplification steps. From the authors' description of their analysis: MIGEC was used to demultiplex reads and group the reads by UMI, and MiTCR was used to assemble and quantify clonotypes. Only TCR cDNA sequences supported by at least two reads were kept to exclude erroneous sequences. Downstream repertoire analysis used the tcR package, and clonotypes were matched across fractions by CDR3 nucleotide sequence plus V segment. VDJmatch was used to annotate antigen specificity against VDJdb, with one amino acid substitution in CDR3 allowed. TCRdb reprocessed the reads, reporting each CDR3 protein sequence once and no DNA. The V and J calls were determined by TCRdb, not by the authors. Per the sample table, the count is about 260,000 distinct CDR3 sequences. In total, the top ten clones hold around 4% of the sample.

Overall results and qualifications from the work: Whether the expanded NKG2C-expressing T cell clones were specific for HCMV antigens remained unclear. In six donors, the dominant CD3+CD56+NKG2C+ clonotypes were found to rank among the top 10 CD8+ clonotypes and to make up about 1.0-8% of CD8+ T cells. Those dominant clonotypes were again the most abundant among CD3+CD56-NKG2C+ cells in a handful of donors, at about 25-65%.

Details on this clonotype: Its antigen is unknown.

HCMV-specific IgG was detected in serum with a commercial ELISA kit to determine HCMV serostatus. Ficoll density gradient centrifugation was used to isolate peripheral blood mononuclear cells from blood. The CDR3 goes from the cysteine to the phenylalanine over 17 residues. The DNA is unrecorded. Per the germline V gene, SGHDN is the CDR1 and FVKESK is the CDR2. Recombination linked TRBV14 to TRBJ2-7; the D call of TRBD2 rests on TCRdb alone, since no DNA is present to check it. This clonotype originated in a woman aged 18 to 75 in good health. Sequencing was done on a sample of blood T cells: a sorted CD56 or NKG2C T cell subset, CD4+ or CD8+ T cells, or bulk PBMC T cells (not recorded which). The CDR3 loop reads CASSQDSPSGRSYEQYF.